This T cell receptor beta chain appears in the sequencing data of a study of blood T cell repertoires in COVID-19. Study summary: The study drew acute and convalescent COVID-19 samples from the United States, Italy and Spain. T cells, B-cell-depleted T cells, or PBMCs supplied cDNA or gDNA.

Per the authors' pipeline: Amplification of reference gene primers was used by the study to estimate nucleated cell counts. Profiled with immunoSEQ multiplex PCR; TCRdb holds only in-frame clones, not every one. That table furnishes V, J and clone size, whereas the DNA furnished D and trimming. The table includes 170,000 or so clones, 89% detected once. The germline V gene encodes CDR1 SQVTM and CDR2 ANQGSEA. Trimming pared 5 bases from V and 4 bases from J, leaving 14 bases between. This CDR3 has 14 residues. The source material was peripheral blood. The TCR originated in a young man who had recovered from COVID-19. V is TRBV29-1 and J is TRBJ2-2; weak D call: TRBD2 (7 bases). The CDR3, as DNA: TGCAGCGTTTTGCGGGGGCTAGGCACCGGGGAGCTGTTTTTT. Amino acid sequence: CSVLRGLGTGELFF.